The next 8 T cell receptor delta chains were all read from a single sample in a study of gamma delta lymphoproliferative disorders and STAT genes. TCRdb made new clone calls on the multiplex PCR reads using CATT. The data contain about 1,400 delta-chain clones, about 2.9% of them seen just once; the ten biggest clones take up about three fifths. Sequencing used genomic DNA taken from PBMCs of patients and controls. The sample was blood. The receptors originated from a human donor with gamma-delta T-cell large granular lymphocyte leukemia.

This clone has more than one count but fewer than ten. The V and J genes are TRAV29/DV5 and TRDJ1, with TRDD3 matching 11 bases. Trimming cost V 3 bases and J 0 bases; bases outside gene matches: 16. CDR1 is NSMFDY and CDR2 is ISSIKDK in the germline V gene. The CDR3 has 19 amino acids. The CDR3 sequence is CAATSSYWGIYPYTDKLIF. The CDR3 DNA sequence: TGTGCAGCAACTTCCTCGTACTGGGGGATATATCCCTACACCGATAAACTCATCTTT.

As to this clone: The TCRdb record carries a much larger clone's protein, which differs from this DNA's translation at residue 16; a read error is the likely cause, and the protein listed here is the DNA translation. The chain couples TRDV1 to TRDJ1; TRDD3 agrees at 13 bases. Germline V gene lookup returns CDR1 TSWWSYY and CDR2 QGS. V lost 0 bases, J lost 2 bases, and 18 bases stayed unmatched. CDR3 length: 22 residues. CDR3 nucleotides: TGTGCTCTTGGGGAACTAGAGGGACCTTCCTACTGGGGGATACGGATGACCGATAAACTCATCTTT. Translating it yields CALGELEGPSYWGIRMTDKLIF.

In regard to this clone: With a far larger clone one base away, a read error is the likely cause. The limits of the CDR3 on the DNA are not certain, so only TCRdb's listed CDR3 is given. V is TRAV29/DV5 and J is TRDJ2. Germline-derived CDR1 and CDR2 are NSMFDY and ISSIKDK. Including both end residues, the CDR3 is 16 amino acids long. The CDR3 sequence: CSALLCSKRVTAQLFF.

This clone was seen more than once but under ten times. TCRdb records a much larger clone's protein for this DNA, with a difference at residue 3 that likely arises from a read error; the protein given is the translation of the DNA. The chain has TRDV3 and TRDJ1; 11 positions match TRDD3. The germline V gene encodes CDR1 TVYSNPD and CDR2 GDNSRS (reference sequence). J was trimmed by 0 bases and V by 2 bases; bases with no gene match: 14. CDR3 length equals 18 residues. In DNA form, the CDR3 reads TGTGCCTTTGCCTCGTACTGGGGGATAATGGAGTACACCGATAAACTCATCTTT. This sequence encodes CAFASYWGIMEYTDKLIF.

Concerning this clone itself: With only one base between it and a far larger clone, this is likely a read error. This sample includes further DNA sequences coding for the same CDR3. The chain carries TRDV1 and TRDJ1; 13 bases are a match to TRDD3. The V and J ends lost 0 bases and 2 bases, in that order; junction bases with no gene match: 18. This CDR3 is 22 amino acids long. Looked up from germline, CDR1 is TSWWSYY and CDR2 is QGS. CDR3 residues: CALGELEGPSYWGIRTTDKLIF. The CDR3 DNA is TGTGCTCTTGGGGAACTGGAGGGACCTTCCTACTGGGGGATACGGACGACCGATAAACTCATCTTT.

Details on this clone: This likely came from a read error, as a far larger clone is one base away. No V segment was called; the J segment is TRDJ1. The CDR3 is 15 amino acids. The CDR3 bases are TGTGCCTTTCGTCCGCACACCCGTAGGACCGATAAACTCATCTTT. It codes for CAFRPHTRRTDKLIF.

This clone occurred many times. Given a far larger clone just one base away, this is likely a sequencing read error. The sample carries other DNA sequences with the same CDR3. The chain couples TRDV2 to TRDJ1, with a possible D match to TRDD3 (5 bases). CDR1 GEAIGNYY and CDR2 EKD come from the germline V gene. This CDR3 spans 18 amino acids. The chain's CDR3 is CACDTVRLLGWGTDKLIF. The CDR3 DNA follows: TGCGCCTGTGACACCGTGAGACTGCTCGGATGGGGCACCGATAAACTCATCTTT.

In regard to this clone: This DNA's translation differs at residue 8 from TCRdb's protein, which comes from a much larger clone; a read error is likely, and the protein shown is translated from the DNA. J is TRDJ1 and V is TRDV1; D may be TRDD2 (5 bases). V gave up 0 bases and J gave up 2 bases, with 16 bases separating them. Germline CDR1 is TSWWSYY and CDR2 is QGS. CDR3 size: 17 residues. The CDR3 nucleotides read TGTGCTCTTGGGGAACTCCTCGCTTTTCCTGCAACCGATAAACTCATCTTT. Translating gives CALGELLAFPATDKLIF.